Below are 24 T cell receptor beta chains sequenced from a single sample in a study of control samples from healthy donors and cancer patients. The assay was immunoSEQ multiplex PCR, and TCRdb's table has in-frame clones only and misses some. The sample records 2,000 to 2,500 clones, approximately 96% being singletons. The material sequenced was PBMCs. The receptors derive from a man between 65 and 85 years old with colorectal cancer.

This chain uses TRBV5-1 with TRBJ2-3, with TRBD2 identical over 9 bases. Trimming cost V 4 bases and J 4 bases; bases outside gene matches: 7. Germline values: CDR1 SGHRS, CDR2 YFSETQ. This CDR3 comprises 15 residues. In DNA form, the CDR3 reads TGCGCCAGCAGCATTAGCGGGGGTCCCGCAGATACGCAGTATTTT. This gives the protein CASSISGGPADTQYF. The variable domain in full, with the rest retrieved from reference TRBV5-1 and TRBJ2-3, is KAGVTQTPRYLIKTRGQQVTLSCSPISGHRSVSWYQQTPGQGLQFLFEYFSETQRNKGNFPGRFSGRQFSNSRSEMNVSTLELGDSALYLCASSISGGPADTQYFGPGTRLTVL.

The chain joins TRBV9 to TRBJ2-3, with D maybe TRBD2 (5 bases). Germline CDR1 reads SGDLS; CDR2 reads YYNGEE. CDR3 length: 14 amino acids. The V gene lost 6 bases and the J gene lost 5 bases, with 16 bases spanning the gap. Here the CDR3 DNA reads TGTGCCAGCACCGAGACGGCCGCGGGAGATACGCAGTATTTT. Protein sequence: CASTETAAGDTQYF.

This clone was counted once. The chain is built from TRBV7-9 and TRBJ1-5; D unresolved. The CDR3 contains 14 residues. V was trimmed by 5 bases and J by 2 bases, leaving 10 bases between them. Germline CDR1 is SEHNR and CDR2 is FQNEAQ (reference sequence). The CDR3 reads CASSQNTGNQPQHF. The CDR3 DNA follows: TGTGCCAGCAGCCAAAACACAGGCAATCAGCCCCAGCATTTT.

The chain combines TRBV18 with TRBJ2-2; 11 bases fit TRBD1. CDR3 length: 15 amino acids. Germline CDR1 and CDR2: KGHSH and LQKENI. V dropped 3 bases and J dropped 5; count of bases not matched to a gene: 2. This CDR3 reads CASSPDRGLTGELFF. In DNA form, the CDR3 reads TGTGCCAGCTCACCGGACAGGGGGCTAACCGGGGAGCTGTTTTTT. Combining the CDR3 with reference TRBV18 and TRBJ2-2 gives the whole variable domain NAGVMQNPRHLVRRRGQEARLRCSPMKGHSHVYWYRQLPEEGLKFMVYLQKENIIDESGMPKERFSAEFPKEGPSILRIQQVVRGDSAAYFCASSPDRGLTGELFFGEGSRLTVL.

V and J are TRBV19 and TRBJ1-3; a possible D gene is TRBD1 (5 bases). CDR3 length equals 14 residues. The V gene's germline CDR1 is LNHDA and CDR2 SQIVND (reference sequence). The germline V and J ends were trimmed by 6 bases and 4 bases, with 13 bases remaining between them. The DNA for the CDR3 is TGTGCCAGTAGATCTGGGGGATCCGGAAACACCATATATTTT. This encodes CASRSGGSGNTIYF.

CDR3 residues: CASSQTLGGSGETQYF. Here the CDR3 DNA reads TGCGCCAGCAGCCAGACACTGGGGGGGAGCGGGGAGACCCAGTACTTC. The chain joins TRBV5-1 to TRBJ2-5, with TRBD2 matching 7 bases. This CDR3 contains 16 residues. Germline V gene data show CDR1 as SGHRS and CDR2 as YFSETQ. Germline trimming cut 4 bases from V and 5 bases from J; bases unmatched to any gene: 14.

The chain links TRBV28 to TRBJ1-5; D is possibly TRBD1 (5 bases). V shed 7 bases and J shed 0 bases, with 19 bases lying between them. The CDR3 is 17 amino acids. Germline loops: CDR1 MDHEN, CDR2 SYDVKM. CDR3 sequence: CASTSIFRGSSNQPQHF. CDR3 bases: TGTGCCAGCACGTCTATTTTTAGGGGTTCTAGCAATCAGCCCCAGCATTTT. Looking up the rest from reference TRBV28 and TRBJ1-5 gives the full variable domain: DVKVTQSSRYLVKRTGEKVFLECVQDMDHENMFWYRQDPGLGLRLIYFSYDVKMKEKGDIPEGYSVSREKKERFSLILESASTNQTSMYLCASTSIFRGSSNQPQHFGDGTRLSIL.

CDR3 DNA: TGTGCCAGCAGCTCCCTGCCGGGGAGCTCCTACGAGCAGTACTTC. It translates to CASSSLPGSSYEQYF. The chain employs TRBV11-2 and TRBJ2-7, with D possibly TRBD2 on 5 matching bases. V lost 4 bases and J 0 bases, leaving 13 bases between the germline ends. The CDR3 length is 15 residues. Per germline, CDR1 SGHAT and CDR2 FQNNGV.

This chain connects TRBV28 to TRBJ1-2; D ambiguous. This CDR3 region has 14 residues. V shed 1 base and J shed 8 bases, with 14 bases lying between them. Germline V gene sequence: CDR1 MDHEN, CDR2 SYDVKM. The DNA of the CDR3 is TGTGCCAGCAGTTTATTGGGAATTTACTGGGGCTACACCTTC. Translation: CASSLLGIYWGYTF.

The chain links TRBV3-1 (or the pseudogene TRBV3-2) to TRBJ1-1; TRBD1 matches 9 bases. This CDR3 is 15 amino acids long. The germline gives CDR1 LGHDT, CDR2 YNNKEL (reference sequence). With 4 bases clipped from V and 2 bases from J, the junction kept 5 bases outside the gene matches. The CDR3 spells CASSRPGQGNTEAFF. The CDR3 bases are TGTGCCAGCAGCCGCCCGGGACAGGGAAACACTGAAGCTTTCTTT.

The rearrangement links TRBV7-9 to TRBJ1-2; D unclear. Trimming cost V 5 bases and J 6 bases, with 16 bases left between them. CDR3 size: 14 residues. Germline V CDR1 and CDR2: SEHNR, FQNEAQ (reference sequence). The DNA for the CDR3 is TGTGCCAGCAGCACTCGGACGGGAAATAATGGCTACACCTTC. Translation gives CASSTRTGNNGYTF.

The chain carries TRBV4-2 and TRBJ2-6, with D hard to call. V was clipped by 0 bases and J by 3 bases, with 9 bases between them. CDR1 and CDR2 (germline): LGHNA, YNFKEQ. The CDR3 contains 16 residues. CDR3 DNA sequence: TGTGCCAGCAGCCAAGAGATCATTATTGGGGCCAACGTCCTGACTTTC. Translation: CASSQEIIIGANVLTF.

V and J are TRBV4-1 and TRBJ1-2; no firm D call. Trimming stripped 0 bases from V and 1 base from J, with 6 bases between. This CDR3 spans 14 amino acids. Germline-derived CDR1 and CDR2 are MGHRA and YSYEKL. The DNA for the CDR3 is TGCGCCAGCAGCCAAGATCGGGGTAACTATGGCTACACCTTC. This gives the protein CASSQDRGNYGYTF.

This rearrangement joins TRBV28 to TRBJ2-4, with 7 bases aligning to TRBD2. The CDR3 totals 13 residues. CDR1 is MDHEN, CDR2 SYDVKM, per germline. Trimming at V came to 3 bases and at J to 8 bases, leaving 4 bases not matched to a gene. DNA of the CDR3: TGTGCCAGCAGTTTCGAGCGGGACGACATTCAGTACTTC. Translating it yields CASSFERDDIQYF.

The chain carries TRBV19 and TRBJ2-2; 9 nucleotides line up with TRBD1. The germline gives CDR1 LNHDA, CDR2 SQIVND (reference sequence). The CDR3 extends over 14 amino acids. Losses at the gene ends were 9 bases for V and 7 bases for J; bases not matched to a gene: 9. CDR3 DNA sequence: TGTGCCAGCCTCCCGGACAGGGGTAACGGGGAGCTGTTTTTT. Amino acids: CASLPDRGNGELFF.

The gene calls are TRBV19 and TRBJ1-1; D is uncertain. The V gene lost 3 bases and the J gene lost 6 bases, with 17 bases spanning the gap. The CDR3 is 15 residues long. CDR1 is LNHDA and CDR2 is SQIVND in the germline V gene (reference sequence). This chain's CDR3 is CASSISQLRDSEAFF. The CDR3 DNA is TGTGCCAGTAGTATCTCTCAACTCCGGGATTCTGAAGCTTTCTTT.

The V and J genes are TRBV7-6 and TRBJ1-1; D is unclear. V gave up 5 bases and J gave up 5 bases, with 18 bases separating them. This CDR3 is 15 amino acids long. Germline lookup yields CDR1 SGHVS and CDR2 FNYEAQ. The CDR3 region is CASSTGVEGYTEAFF. The CDR3 DNA sequence: TGTGCCAGCAGCACTGGAGTAGAGGGTTATACTGAAGCTTTCTTT.

The gene calls are TRBV24-1 and TRBJ2-1; 7 positions match TRBD2. Germline V gives CDR1 KGHDR, CDR2 SFDVKD. The CDR3 sequence is 16 residues long. V shed 4 bases and J 4 bases; nucleotides not matched to a gene: 9. The CDR3 here is CATSESSGYGYNEQFF. As DNA, the CDR3 is TGTGCCACCAGTGAGTCTAGCGGATATGGGTACAATGAGCAGTTCTTC.

With respect to this clone: At one boundary the junction diverges from the germline segment, which might be a read error. The chain uses TRBV6-1 and TRBJ2-1; the D gene could be TRBD1 or TRBD2 (5 bases each). The CDR3 runs 15 residues. Germline CDR1 and CDR2: MNHNS and SASEGT. The CDR3 loop reads CVSSEALGPLYEQFF. CDR3 nucleotides: TGTGTCAGCAGTGAAGCGTTGGGACCACTGTATGAGCAGTTCTTC.

The rearrangement links TRBV29-1 to TRBJ2-1; 15 nucleotides agree with TRBD2. J gave up 6 bases and V 7 bases, and 4 bases lay outside the gene matches. Germline-derived CDR1 and CDR2 are SQVTM and ANQGSEA. The CDR3 runs 14 residues. The CDR3 DNA follows: TGCAGCGGAGCGGGACTAGCGGGGGGCAATGAGCAGTTCTTC. As protein: CSGAGLAGGNEQFF.

The V gene is TRBV5-1, the J gene TRBJ2-5, with TRBD1 matching over 7 bases. The CDR3 extends over 15 amino acids. Germline values: CDR1 SGHRS, CDR2 YFSETQ. Germline trimming cut 3 bases from V and 6 bases from J; bases unmatched to any gene: 11. DNA for the CDR3: TGCGCCAGCAGCTCTGGGACAGCGCGGGCGCAGACCCAGTACTTC. It translates to CASSSGTARAQTQYF.

The V and J genes are TRBV16 and TRBJ1-4, with 10 bases fitting TRBD1. The V segment lost 3 bases and the J segment 6 bases; nucleotides outside the gene matches: 4. The CDR3 has 15 residues. Germline V gives CDR1 KGHSY, CDR2 FQNENV. CDR3: CASSQATGGYEKLFF. The CDR3 DNA is TGTGCCAGCAGCCAGGCGACAGGGGGCTATGAAAAACTGTTTTTT.

The chain is built from TRBV6-5 and TRBJ1-4, with D uncertain. This CDR3 comprises 14 residues. Germline assignment: CDR1 MNHEY and CDR2 SVGAGI. Trimming removed 2 bases at V and 3 bases at J, with 7 bases between. CDR3 protein: CASSYGGSNEKLFF. The DNA of the CDR3 is TGTGCCAGCAGTTACGGAGGGTCTAATGAAAAACTGTTTTTT.

The chain has TRBV2 and TRBJ2-5; TRBD2 agrees at 11 bases. The CDR3 runs to 15 residues. Losses at the gene ends were 7 bases for V and 1 base for J; bases not matched to a gene: 5. Germline CDR1 reads SNHLY; CDR2 reads FYNNEI. The CDR3: CASKTGLAVQETQYF. CDR3 in DNA: TGTGCCAGCAAAACGGGACTAGCGGTCCAAGAGACCCAGTACTTC.